The 30 T cell receptor beta chains in this list originate from one sample, sequenced in a study of identical twins. TCRdb analysed the 5' RACE reads with MiXCR anew, one entry per CDR3 protein. Here the sample spans approximately 700,000 distinct CDR3 sequences, around 6.1% being singletons. Sequenced material: naive T cells sorted from blood. Receptors were obtained from a man aged 18-30 years in good health.

This clonotype was seen more than once but under ten times. The chain carries TRBV11-2 and TRBJ2-7; a weak D match, TRBD1 (6 bases). V dropped 5 bases and J dropped 1 base, with 18 bases sitting between them. Per the germline V gene, CDR1 is SGHAT and CDR2 is FQNNGV. This CDR3 spans 16 amino acids. The CDR3 protein is CASSLQGHTVSYEQYV. In DNA form, the CDR3 reads TGTGCCAGCAGCCTCCAGGGACACACCGTATCCTACGAGCAGTACGTC.

This clonotype was counted at least ten times. V and J are TRBV20-1 and TRBJ1-1; D is uncertain. Germline V gene data show CDR1 as DFQATT and CDR2 as SNEGSKA (reference sequence). V lost 0 bases to trimming and J lost 1 base, with 3 bases between them. This CDR3 contains 12 residues. The CDR3 region is CSARDQNTEAFF. The CDR3 DNA sequence: TGCAGTGCTAGAGACCAGAACACTGAAGCTTTCTTT.

At least ten counts were recorded for this clonotype. This chain links TRBV18 with TRBJ2-3; D ambiguous. The germline V gene has CDR1 KGHSH and CDR2 LQKENI. This CDR3 is built from 12 residues. V lost 3 bases and J lost 7, with 8 bases in between. CDR3 DNA: TGTGCCAGCTCACCCACCGAAAATACGCAGTATTTT. It codes for CASSPTENTQYF.

The genes are TRBV11-2 and TRBJ2-1, with 8 positions matching TRBD2. Germline V gene sequence: CDR1 SGHAT, CDR2 FQNNGV. J was trimmed by 6 bases and V by 5 bases; bases with no gene match: 9. The CDR3 runs 15 residues. The CDR3 sequence: CASSPGLALSNEQFF. The CDR3 region has the DNA TGTGCCAGCAGCCCAGGACTAGCTTTGAGCAATGAGCAGTTCTTC.

The chain carries TRBV6-1 and TRBJ2-6, with a possible D match to TRBD2 (6 bases). The CDR3 has 16 amino acids. Germline values: CDR1 MNHNS, CDR2 SASEGT. V was clipped by 7 bases and J by 0 bases, with 13 bases between them. CDR3 protein: CASTKGLTSGANVLTF. As DNA, the CDR3 is TGTGCCAGCACCAAGGGACTGACCTCTGGGGCCAACGTCCTGACTTTC.

This clonotype was seen only a few times. In DNA, the CDR3 is TGTGCCAGCAGCTCACATCAGCCGGGACAGGGAGGTAATCCCTATGAGCAGTTCTTC. This encodes CASSSHQPGQGGNPYEQFF. This chain uses TRBV11-2 with TRBJ2-1; 9 nucleotides align to TRBD1. This CDR3 spans 19 amino acids. Trimming cost V 4 bases and J 8 bases; bases outside gene matches: 21. The germline CDR1 and CDR2 sequences are SGHAT and FQNNGV.

In this sample, this clonotype turned up a few times. The rearrangement joins TRBV27 to TRBJ2-1; 8 bases match TRBD2. The CDR3 is 13 residues long. Per the germline V gene, CDR1 is MNHEY and CDR2 is SMNVEV (reference sequence). Losses at the gene ends were 5 bases for V and 8 bases for J; bases not matched to a gene: 5. CDR3 residues: CASSPIAGHEQFF. CDR3 sequence (DNA): TGTGCCAGCAGTCCAATAGCGGGACATGAGCAGTTCTTC.

This clonotype was seen ten or more times. This rearrangement joins TRBV4-1 to TRBJ1-2; TRBD1 might be the D (6 bases). Trimming took 1 base from V and 4 from J, leaving 19 bases between them. The CDR3 runs 17 residues. The V gene's germline CDR1 is MGHRA and CDR2 YSYEKL. CDR3 nucleotides: TGCGCCAGCAGCCAAGGACCTGTAACAGGGAAGGCCTATGGCTACACCTTC. Translated, it gives CASSQGPVTGKAYGYTF.

The table lists this clonotype with many counts. V gene TRBV5-1 combines with J gene TRBJ2-4; 8 bases line up with TRBD2. Germline V CDR1 and CDR2: SGHRS, YFSETQ. The CDR3 is made up of 13 amino acids. Germline trimming cut 0 bases from V and 13 bases from J; bases unmatched to any gene: 6. This CDR3 reads CASSLESGSLQYF. The CDR3 DNA is TGCGCCAGCAGCTTGGAAAGCGGGAGCCTACAGTACTTC. The entire variable domain, with the rest obtained from reference TRBV5-1 and TRBJ2-4, is as follows: KAGVTQTPRYLIKTRGQQVTLSCSPISGHRSVSWYQQTPGQGLQFLFEYFSETQRNKGNFPGRFSGRQFSNSRSEMNVSTLELGDSALYLCASSLESGSLQYFGAGTRLSVL.

V is TRBV5-1 and J is TRBJ2-5, with 8 bases fitting TRBD1. Germline CDR1 SGHRS, CDR2 YFSETQ. This CDR3 contains 16 residues. V lost 3 bases and J lost 2; bases outside the gene matches: 9. The CDR3 protein is CASSSLPGQGQETQYF. Here the CDR3 DNA reads TGCGCCAGCAGCTCACTCCCCGGACAGGGACAAGAGACCCAGTACTTC.

The CDR3 nucleotides read TGTGCCAGCAGCCCGGTCGGCGGCCCGGGTGAGACCCAGTACTTC. This encodes CASSPVGGPGETQYF. This chain uses TRBV5-4 with TRBJ2-5, with unresolved D. V lost 4 bases and J lost 5, with 18 bases in between. This CDR3 spans 15 amino acids. Germline loops: CDR1 SGHNT, CDR2 YYREEE (reference sequence).

Ten or more counts support this clonotype. The genes are TRBV11-1 and TRBJ2-1; 7 bases agree with TRBD1. The CDR3 extends over 16 amino acids. The germline V gene has CDR1 SGHAT and CDR2 FQDESV (reference sequence). V shed 7 bases and J 5 bases; nucleotides not matched to a gene: 14. DNA for the CDR3: TGTGCCAGCACCCCCGCGAGGGGGCTAGGCCACAATGAGCAGTTCTTC. It yields the protein CASTPARGLGHNEQFF.

The chain is built from TRBV13 and TRBJ1-5; the match to TRBD1 covers 8 bases. CDR3 size: 15 residues. J gave up 5 bases and V 6 bases, and 9 bases lay outside the gene matches. CDR1 is PRHDT, CDR2 FYEKMQ, per germline (reference sequence). The CDR3 sequence: CASRERQGSYQPQHF. The CDR3 DNA sequence: TGTGCCAGCAGAGAAAGACAGGGGTCCTATCAGCCCCAGCATTTT.

J is TRBJ1-5 and V is TRBV23-1; possibly TRBD1 for D (5 bases). TRBV23-1 is recorded as an ORF, its role being uncertain. Trimming took off 0 bases at V and 4 bases at J, with 13 bases between the two ends. The CDR3 has 16 amino acids. The CDR3 bases are TGCGCCAGCAGTCAATCGGGGCGTCCGTTAAATCAGCCCCAGCATTTT. Protein: CASSQSGRPLNQPQHF.

This clonotype appeared many times. The chain has TRBV29-1 and TRBJ2-1; TRBD2 aligns across 10 bases. The CDR3 runs 17 residues. V was pared by 2 bases and J by 4 bases, with 11 bases of the junction left unmatched. Germline CDR1 is SQVTM and CDR2 is ANQGSEA. CDR3 sequence: CSVEPRTSGGGYNEQFF. The CDR3 nucleotides are TGCAGCGTTGAACCCAGGACTAGCGGAGGTGGTTACAATGAGCAGTTCTTC.

This clonotype was detected only a few times. The rearrangement uses TRBV24-1 and TRBJ1-2; 7 bases match TRBD1. V was clipped by 7 bases and J by 4 bases; unmatched bases: 5. Germline CDR1 KGHDR, CDR2 SFDVKD. CDR3 length: 13 amino acids. The CDR3 loop reads CATSQTGIYGYTF. The CDR3 DNA reads as TGTGCCACCAGCCAGACAGGGATCTATGGCTACACCTTC.

CDR3: CASSPIAGGAQYF. In DNA form, the CDR3 reads TGTGCCAGCAGCCCAATAGCGGGAGGGGCGCAGTATTTT. The rearrangement uses TRBV7-9 and TRBJ2-3, with 11 bases identical to TRBD2. V gave up 5 bases and J gave up 10 bases; unmatched junction bases: 5. The germline gives CDR1 SEHNR, CDR2 FQNEAQ (reference sequence). The CDR3 extends over 13 amino acids.

The V call is TRBV12-5, the J call TRBJ2-5; 7 bases are a match to TRBD1. CDR1 LGHNT and CDR2 FRNRAP come from the germline V gene. V was clipped by 2 bases and J by 4 bases; unmatched bases: 13. The CDR3 covers 17 residues. The CDR3 here is CASGLPPGMDRRETQYF. The CDR3 nucleotides are TGTGCTAGTGGTTTGCCGCCCGGTATGGACAGGAGAGAGACCCAGTACTTC.

This clonotype was seen repeatedly, ten times or more. This rearrangement joins TRBV4-3 to TRBJ2-3; 9 bases fit TRBD2. The ends lost 1 base at V and 4 bases at J; junction bases unmatched: 3. The CDR3 extends over 15 amino acids. The V gene's germline CDR1 is LGHNA and CDR2 YSLEER. Written as DNA, the CDR3 is TGCGCCAGCAGCCAAGTAGCGGGAGTTGCAGATACGCAGTATTTT. It is translated as CASSQVAGVADTQYF.

The CDR3 nucleotides read TGTGCCAGCAGCCTAAGGGGACAGCACTATGGCTACACCTTC. Its translation is CASSLRGQHYGYTF. The chain carries TRBV11-3 and TRBJ1-2; TRBD1 matches 7 bases. From germline, CDR1 is SGHNT and CDR2 YENEEA. The CDR3 is 14 residues long. With 5 bases clipped from V and 3 bases from J, the junction kept 6 bases outside the gene matches. The whole variable domain, remainder taken from reference TRBV11-3 and TRBJ1-2, is EAGVVQSPRYKIIEKKQPVAFWCNPISGHNTLYWYLQNLGQGPELLIRYENEEAVDDSQLPKDRFSAERLKGVDSTLKIQPAELGDSAVYLCASSLRGQHYGYTFGSGTRLTVV.

This clonotype occurred many times. The rearrangement uses TRBV15 and TRBJ2-4, with D perhaps matching TRBD2 (5 bases). The germline V and J ends were trimmed by 0 bases and 4 bases, with 10 bases remaining between them. The CDR3 is made up of 15 amino acids. Germline lookup yields CDR1 LNHNV and CDR2 YYDKDF (reference sequence). The CDR3 here is CATSREGVLKNIQYF. The CDR3 bases are TGTGCCACCAGCAGAGAGGGAGTACTAAAAAACATTCAGTACTTC.

This clonotype was recorded at least ten times. The rearrangement links TRBV9 to TRBJ1-3; 7 bases map to TRBD1. CDR3 length: 16 amino acids. Unmatched junction bases numbered 7, after V lost 4 bases and J lost 0 bases. In germline, CDR1 is SGDLS, CDR2 YYNGEE. For the CDR3, the DNA is TGTGCCAGCAGCCCCGGACAGGACTACTCTGGAAACACCATATATTTT. Protein product: CASSPGQDYSGNTIYF.

This clonotype was seen ten or more times. This rearrangement joins TRBV12-5 to TRBJ1-4; 8 positions agree with TRBD1. The V segment lost 9 bases and the J segment 5 bases; nucleotides outside the gene matches: 11. Germline loops: CDR1 LGHNT, CDR2 FRNRAP. The CDR3 has 15 residues. Written as DNA, the CDR3 is TGTGCTAGAAATGAATGGGGACAGGAAAATGAAAAACTGTTTTTT. Translating it yields CARNEWGQENEKLFF.

This chain links TRBV12-3 or TRBV12-4 with TRBJ2-1; 14 positions match TRBD2. V dropped 5 bases and J dropped 10; count of bases not matched to a gene: 10. The CDR3 covers 16 residues. The CDR3, as DNA: TGTGCCAGCAGTGCCCCGGGACTAGCGGGAGTGAGGGAGCAGTTCTTC. Translating it yields CASSAPGLAGVREQFF.

This clonotype has more than one count but fewer than ten. This chain links TRBV5-5 with TRBJ2-2; D remains ambiguous. Germline loops: CDR1 SGHKS, CDR2 YYEKEE (reference sequence). The ends were cut back, 2 bases at V and 4 bases at J, with 9 bases in the middle. The CDR3 is made up of 14 amino acids. The CDR3 is CASSLVGLTGELFF. CDR3 bases: TGTGCCAGCAGCTTAGTCGGCCTCACCGGGGAGCTGTTTTTT.

V gene TRBV24-1 combines with J gene TRBJ2-1; 12 bases are shared with TRBD1. The ends lost 4 bases at V and 7 bases at J; junction bases unmatched: 7. From germline, CDR1 is KGHDR and CDR2 SFDVKD. This CDR3 is built from 16 residues. This chain's CDR3 is CATSEAGTGGWNEQFF. In DNA, the CDR3 is TGTGCCACCAGTGAAGCCGGGACAGGGGGCTGGAATGAGCAGTTCTTC.

This clonotype was picked up many times. The V and J genes are TRBV7-9 and TRBJ1-1, with TRBD1 matching over 8 bases. The CDR3 loop spans 15 amino acids. J lost 7 bases, V lost 4 bases, and 11 bases had no gene match. Germline CDR1 SEHNR, CDR2 FQNEAQ (reference sequence). The CDR3 sequence: CASSSTGEGYFEAFF. The CDR3 nucleotides read TGTGCCAGCAGCTCGACAGGGGAGGGGTACTTTGAAGCTTTCTTT.

There are a few counts of this clonotype. A read error is possible here, since a much larger clone lies one base away. CDR3 DNA sequence: TGTGCCACCAGCAGAGAGGGGTGGAATGAGCAGTTCTTC. Translating it yields CATSREGWNEQFF. The chain couples TRBV15 to TRBJ2-1; D gene unclear. The CDR3 is 13 residues long. Trimming took 0 bases from V and 7 from J, leaving 7 bases between them. Germline loops: CDR1 LNHNV, CDR2 YYDKDF (reference sequence). Filled out from reference TRBV15 and TRBJ2-1, the complete variable domain reads DAMVIQNPRYQVTQFGKPVTLSCSQTLNHNVMYWYQQKSSQAPKLLFHYYDKDFNNEADTPDNFQSRRPNTSFCFLDIRSPGLGDTAMYLCATSREGWNEQFFGPGTRLTVL.

This clonotype has a count of ten or more. This chain links TRBV5-1 with TRBJ2-1, with 10 bases that match TRBD1. CDR3 length: 15 amino acids. CDR1 and CDR2 from the germline V gene are SGHRS and YFSETQ. Trimming at V came to 5 bases and at J to 6 bases, leaving 8 bases not matched to a gene. The CDR3 sequence is CASRRGQGPVNEQFF. In DNA form, the CDR3 reads TGCGCCAGCAGGCGGGGACAGGGGCCCGTCAATGAGCAGTTCTTC.

This clonotype was found many times. V is TRBV12-3 or TRBV12-4 and J is TRBJ2-1; 10 bases align to TRBD2. The CDR3 sequence is 16 residues long. The ends lost 6 bases at V and 0 bases at J; junction bases unmatched: 5. The CDR3 protein is CASSPSGRSSYNEQFF. Here the CDR3 DNA reads TGTGCCAGCAGCCCTAGCGGGAGAAGCTCCTACAATGAGCAGTTCTTC.